The T cell receptor (beta chain) under discussion was sequenced for a study of cytomegalovirus exposure and HLA in healthy donors. Study-wide background: There were about 85 million unique TCRs (from HLA-typed donors) in an early data release. Study-wide findings and caveats: The likely explanation for a cluster of highly shared sequence variants was sequencing artifact.

Both 60 Vbeta primers and 13 Jbeta primers went into the PCR. Only in-frame clones appear in the TCRdb table, and some are missing; sequencing was by immunoSEQ multiplex PCR. This table holds over 150,000 clones, around 77% found once. The CDR3 spans 15 residues. Trimming removed 4 bases from V and 4 bases from J; junction bases left unmatched: 7. CDR1 SEHNR and CDR2 FQNEAQ come from the germline V gene (reference sequence). On this clone: Its specificity is unknown.

The sequence was obtained from a woman aged 30 to 39 in good health and CMV-seronegative. Specimen: PBMCs. The chain uses TRBV7-9 and TRBJ2-7, with 10 bases identical to TRBD1. CDR3 protein: CASSSPGTGVYEQYF. The CDR3 coding sequence is TGTGCCAGCAGCTCACCCGGGACAGGGGTTTACGAGCAGTACTTC.